Each of the 2 T cell receptor beta chains below was sequenced from the same sample in a study of blood T cell repertoires in COVID-19. Only in-frame clones appear in the TCRdb table, and some are missing; sequencing was by immunoSEQ multiplex PCR. The sample gives about 260,000 clones, approximately 86% of which show up once; under 2% is in the top ten. The specimen was peripheral blood. All receptors come from a man under 40 with active or convalescent COVID-19.

The V gene is TRBV5-1, the J gene TRBJ2-1; TRBD2 matches 10 bases. The germline V gene has CDR1 SGHRS and CDR2 YFSETQ. This CDR3 comprises 16 residues. V trimming: 4 bases; J trimming: 7 bases; junction bases outside the gene matches: 11. The CDR3 coding sequence is TGCGCCAGCAGCACGGTGGGTCTAGCGGGGGATAATGAGCAGTTCTTC. Protein sequence: CASSTVGLAGDNEQFF.

V is TRBV3-1 (or the pseudogene TRBV3-2) and J is TRBJ1-5, with 8 positions matching TRBD1. CDR1 is LGHDT, CDR2 YNNKEL, per germline (reference sequence). The CDR3 extends over 14 amino acids. After removal of 1 base from V and 7 bases from J, the junction contained 3 bases not matched to a gene. The DNA for the CDR3 is TGTGCCAGCAGCCAAGCGACAGGGGCGCAGCCCCAGCATTTT. Its translation is CASSQATGAQPQHF.